This TCR beta chain came from a study of T cell changes during pregnancy in multiple sclerosis. There are 14 residues in the CDR3. Per the germline V gene, CDR1 is MGHDK and CDR2 is SYGVNS. The V end was cut by 8 bases, the J end by 5 bases, with 18 bases between. TCRdb keeps only in-frame clones here, not all; method: immunoSEQ multiplex PCR. The profile covers under 55,000 clones, with about 90% appearing a single time and about 2% taken by the ten largest. Sequenced material: peripheral blood, taken in the first trimester of pregnancy. The chain carries TRBV25-1 and TRBJ2-5; weak D call: TRBD2 (7 bases). The clonotype originates from a female donor with multiple sclerosis, enrolled in a pregnancy study. The CDR3 DNA sequence: TGTGCCAGCGGCCCGGGGGGAGGGGGTGAGACCCAGTACTTC. Protein sequence: CASGPGGGGETQYF. Full variable domain (remainder filled in from reference TRBV25-1 and TRBJ2-5): EADIYQTPRYLVIGTGKKITLECSQTMGHDKMYWYQQDPGMELHLIHYSYGVNSTEKGDLSSESTVSRIRTEHFPLTLESARPSHTSQYLCASGPGGGGETQYFGPGTRLLVL.